A selection of T cell receptor beta chains follows, all from one sample in a study of blood T cell repertoires in COVID-19. Clones were sequenced by immunoSEQ multiplex PCR, and TCRdb holds only the in-frame ones, with some missing. The table shows 180,000 or so clones, with approximately 85% occurring only once. Source material: peripheral blood. These receptor sequences come from an elderly woman with acute or convalescent COVID-19. Both conserved end residues are part of each CDR3. Each record gives: clone size, J gene, D gene, V gene, CDR3 protein, CDR3 DNA. A D gene is named only where the DNA matches it firmly. Size is stated for part of the rows, as once, few or many counts, or as a class when the clone is expanded.

abundance: once; j_gene: TRBJ1-4; d_gene: TRBD1; v_gene: TRBV6-5; CDR3aa: CASSGTGRSNEKLFF; CDR3nt: TGTGCCAGCAGCGGGACAGGGCGGTCTAATGAAAAACTGTTTTTT
abundance: once; j_gene: TRBJ1-6; d_gene: -; v_gene: TRBV7-9; CDR3aa: CASGQSSYNSPLHF; CDR3nt: TGTGCCAGTGGACAGAGCTCCTATAATTCACCCCTCCACTTT
abundance: -; j_gene: TRBJ2-5; d_gene: TRBD2; v_gene: TRBV2; CDR3aa: CASDGLGTSGGKTQYF; CDR3nt: TGTGCCAGCGACGGTTTGGGGACTAGCGGGGGGAAGACCCAGTACTTC
abundance: -; j_gene: TRBJ1-3; d_gene: -; v_gene: TRBV2; CDR3aa: CASSDPGRSGDTIYF; CDR3nt: TGTGCCAGCAGTGATCCGGGACGGTCAGGGGACACCATATATTTT
abundance: -; j_gene: TRBJ2-3; d_gene: TRBD2; v_gene: TRBV5-6; CDR3aa: CASSLATSGDSTDTQYF; CDR3nt: TGTGCCAGCAGCTTGGCGACTAGCGGGGATAGCACAGATACGCAGTATTTT
abundance: -; j_gene: TRBJ1-1; d_gene: TRBD1; v_gene: TRBV12-3/TRBV12-4; CDR3aa: CASSFRQGGEAFF; CDR3nt: TGTGCCAGCAGTTTCAGACAGGGCGGTGAAGCTTTCTTT
abundance: -; j_gene: TRBJ1-5; d_gene: -; v_gene: TRBV15; CDR3aa: CATSRDRVNQPQHF; CDR3nt: TGTGCCACCAGCAGAGACAGGGTCAATCAGCCCCAGCATTTT
abundance: -; j_gene: TRBJ2-3; d_gene: TRBD2; v_gene: TRBV6-4; CDR3aa: CASSTSGATDTQYF; CDR3nt: TGTGCCAGCTCGACTAGCGGGGCCACAGATACGCAGTATTTT
abundance: -; j_gene: TRBJ2-5; d_gene: TRBD2; v_gene: TRBV5-1; CDR3aa: CASSLGGGTSGAQETQYF; CDR3nt: TGCGCCAGCAGCTTGGGCGGGGGGACTAGCGGGGCCCAAGAGACCCAGTACTTC
abundance: -; j_gene: TRBJ2-2; d_gene: -; v_gene: TRBV18; CDR3aa: CASVRARWSTGELFF; CDR3nt: TGTGCCAGCGTCAGGGCCAGGTGGAGCACCGGGGAGCTGTTTTTT
abundance: -; j_gene: TRBJ1-1; d_gene: -; v_gene: TRBV9; CDR3aa: CASSAVGRGAENTEAFF; CDR3nt: TGTGCCAGCAGCGCAGTCGGACGGGGGGCCGAGAACACTGAAGCTTTCTTT
abundance: -; j_gene: TRBJ2-7; d_gene: TRBD1; v_gene: TRBV9; CDR3aa: CASSAGTGGNEQYF; CDR3nt: TGTGCCAGCAGCGCCGGGACAGGGGGGAACGAGCAGTACTTC
abundance: -; j_gene: TRBJ1-2; d_gene: -; v_gene: TRBV27; CDR3aa: CASSFDKGALGYTF; CDR3nt: TGTGCCAGCAGTTTCGACAAGGGAGCCCTTGGCTACACCTTC
abundance: -; j_gene: TRBJ1-4; d_gene: -; v_gene: TRBV19; CDR3aa: CASSSSGSTTNEKLFF; CDR3nt: TGTGCCAGTAGTTCCTCCGGGAGCACAACTAATGAAAAACTGTTTTTT
abundance: once; j_gene: TRBJ1-2; d_gene: -; v_gene: TRBV3-1/TRBV3-2; CDR3aa: CASSQETGRANYGYTF; CDR3nt: TGTGCCAGCAGCCAAGAGACAGGCAGAGCTAACTATGGCTACACCTTC
abundance: once; j_gene: TRBJ2-5; d_gene: -; v_gene: TRBV27; CDR3aa: CASRSPRGAQYF; CDR3nt: TGTGCCAGCAGATCCCCCCGGGGAGCCCAGTACTTC
abundance: -; j_gene: TRBJ1-1; d_gene: TRBD1; v_gene: TRBV5-6; CDR3aa: CASSFPGQLNTEAFF; CDR3nt: TGTGCCAGCAGCTTTCCGGGACAGTTGAACACTGAAGCTTTCTTT
abundance: -; j_gene: TRBJ1-6; d_gene: -; v_gene: TRBV5-4; CDR3aa: CASSLATTGTSPLHF; CDR3nt: TGTGCCAGCAGCTTGGCGACAACAGGGACGTCACCCCTCCACTTT